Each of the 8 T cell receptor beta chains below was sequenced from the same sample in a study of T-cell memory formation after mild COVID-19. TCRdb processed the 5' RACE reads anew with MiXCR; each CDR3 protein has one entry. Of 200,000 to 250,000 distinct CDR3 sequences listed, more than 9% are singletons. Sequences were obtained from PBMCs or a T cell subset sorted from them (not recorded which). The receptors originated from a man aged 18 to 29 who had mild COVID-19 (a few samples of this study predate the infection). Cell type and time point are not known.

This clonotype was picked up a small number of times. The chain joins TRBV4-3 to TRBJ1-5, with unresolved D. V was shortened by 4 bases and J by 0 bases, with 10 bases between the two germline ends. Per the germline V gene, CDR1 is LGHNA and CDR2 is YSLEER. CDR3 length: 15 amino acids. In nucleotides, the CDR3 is TGCGCCAGCAGCCCCTACTACTCTAGCAATCAGCCCCAGCATTTT. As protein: CASSPYYSSNQPQHF.

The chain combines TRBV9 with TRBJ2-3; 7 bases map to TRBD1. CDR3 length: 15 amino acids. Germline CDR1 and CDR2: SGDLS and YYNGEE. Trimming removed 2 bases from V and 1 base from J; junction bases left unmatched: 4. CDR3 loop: CASSVGQLGTDTQYF. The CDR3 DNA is TGTGCCAGCAGCGTGGGACAGTTAGGCACAGATACGCAGTATTTT.

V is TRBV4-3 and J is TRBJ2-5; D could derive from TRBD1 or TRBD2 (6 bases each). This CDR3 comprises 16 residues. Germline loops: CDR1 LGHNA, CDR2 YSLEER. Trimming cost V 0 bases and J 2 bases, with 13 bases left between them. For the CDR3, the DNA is TGCGCCAGCAGCCAAGATATTGGAGGGGGGCAAGAGACCCAGTACTTC. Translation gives CASSQDIGGGQETQYF.

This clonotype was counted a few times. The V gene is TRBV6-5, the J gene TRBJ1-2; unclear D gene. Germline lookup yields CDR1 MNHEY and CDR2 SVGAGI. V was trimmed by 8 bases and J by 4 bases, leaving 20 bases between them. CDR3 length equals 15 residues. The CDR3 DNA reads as TGTGCCAGCCTCGCCCGTAGTGGTCTGGGCTATGGCTACACCTTC. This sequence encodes CASLARSGLGYGYTF.

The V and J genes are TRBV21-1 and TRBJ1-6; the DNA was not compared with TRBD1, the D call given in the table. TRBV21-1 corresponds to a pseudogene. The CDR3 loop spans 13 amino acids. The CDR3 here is CARTGGPGSPLHF. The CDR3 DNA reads TGTGCCAGGACAGGGGGCCCGGGTTCACCCCTCCACTTT.

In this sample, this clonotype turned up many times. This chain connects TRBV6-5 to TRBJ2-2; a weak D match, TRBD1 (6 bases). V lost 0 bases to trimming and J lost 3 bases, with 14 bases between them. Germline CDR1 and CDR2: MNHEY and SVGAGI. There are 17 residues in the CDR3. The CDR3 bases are TGTGCCAGCAGTTACTCCCCCAGGGGTGCGGACACCGGGGAGCTGTTTTTT. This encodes CASSYSPRGADTGELFF.

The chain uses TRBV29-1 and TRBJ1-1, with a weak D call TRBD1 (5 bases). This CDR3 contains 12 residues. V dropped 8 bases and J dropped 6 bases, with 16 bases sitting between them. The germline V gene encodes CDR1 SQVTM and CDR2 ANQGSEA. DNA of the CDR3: TGCAGCTGTGACAGTTTGGGGCCTGAAGCTTTCTTT. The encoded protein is CSCDSLGPEAFF.

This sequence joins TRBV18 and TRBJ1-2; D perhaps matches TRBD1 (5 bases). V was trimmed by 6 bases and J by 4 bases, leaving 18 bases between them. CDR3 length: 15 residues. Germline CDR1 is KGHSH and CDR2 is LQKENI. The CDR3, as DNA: TGTGCCAGCTCCCGGACAACGGGACGACCCTATGGCTACACCTTC. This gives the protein CASSRTTGRPYGYTF.